This TCR beta chain originates from a study of shared clonotypes between healthy human individuals. Trimming cost V 2 bases and J 5 bases, with 6 bases left between them. The CDR3 runs to 13 residues. Per germline, CDR1 MDHEN and CDR2 SYDVKM. TCRdb's copy holds only in-frame clones and misses some; the assay was immunoSEQ multiplex PCR. The data contain roughly 2.1 million clones, 85% to 95% of them singletons. CD45RO-negative CD8 cells positively selected for CCR7 made up the naive population, which excluded terminally differentiated effector memory CD45RA+ cells. Nashville, Tennessee was home to all donors, who were Caucasian adults. To note about this clone: Other nucleotide sequences in the sample specify the same CDR3.

The V and J genes are TRBV28 and TRBJ2-2; the D is unclear. The receptor was derived from a man between 18 and 35 years old in good health. Some clones in this sample may be carry-over from other donors' samples. The source material was naive CD8+ T cells from PBMCs. The CDR3 DNA reads TGTGCCAGCAGTTTAGTCCCTACCGGGGAGCTGTTTTTT. Its translation: CASSLVPTGELFF.